A selection of T cell receptor beta chains follows, all from one sample in a study of T cells in Graves' hyperthyroidism and ophthalmopathy. TCRdb fed the multiplex PCR reads into MiXCR, producing one record per CDR3 protein. The sample includes about 640,000 distinct CDR3 sequences, under 25% seen only once; the top ten take over 30%. Sequenced input: blood. These receptors all come from a man in his thirties or forties with Graves' ophthalmopathy. CDR3s include the opening cysteine and the closing phenylalanine or tryptophan. The order of the fields is J gene, D gene, clone size, V gene, CDR3 DNA, CDR3 protein. The D gene is left open where the match is weak. Clone size is given for some rows only: seen once, a few or many times, or a class if the clone is expanded.

J gene: TRBJ1-2
D gene: -
clone size: few
V gene: TRBV28
CDR3 DNA: TGTGCCAGCAGTTTAAATGGGGGCCTCGGGGATCGTTACGGCTACACCTTC
CDR3 protein: CASSLNGGLGDRYGYTF

J gene: TRBJ2-1
D gene: TRBD1
clone size: -
V gene: TRBV27
CDR3 DNA: TGTGCCAGCAGTTGGGCCGGGACAGGGGGTAACAATGAGCAGTTCTTC
CDR3 protein: CASSWAGTGGNNEQFF

J gene: TRBJ2-7
D gene: -
clone size: -
V gene: TRBV29-1
CDR3 DNA: TGCAGCGTTGGTAGGGGATCGGTAAACGAGCAGTACTTC
CDR3 protein: CSVGRGSVNEQYF

J gene: TRBJ2-5
D gene: -
clone size: few
V gene: TRBV15
CDR3 DNA: TGTGCCACCAGGCTCACAGGGTTCAAGCAGACCCAGTACTTC
CDR3 protein: CATRLTGFKQTQYF

J gene: TRBJ2-7
D gene: -
clone size: many
V gene: TRBV6-2/TRBV6-3
CDR3 DNA: TGTGCCAGCAGTTACGGGCTAGGGTCCTACGAGCAGTACTTC
CDR3 protein: CASSYGLGSYEQYF

J gene: TRBJ2-5
D gene: -
clone size: -
V gene: TRBV9
CDR3 DNA: TGTGCCAGCAGCGTTTTTGCGGCTGCGCAAGAGACCCAGTACTTC
CDR3 protein: CASSVFAAAQETQYF

J gene: TRBJ2-1
D gene: TRBD2
clone size: few
V gene: TRBV20-1
CDR3 DNA: TGCAGTGCTAGAGTTTGGGGACTAGCGGGGGACTACAATGAGCAGTTCTTC
CDR3 protein: CSARVWGLAGDYNEQFF

J gene: TRBJ2-1
D gene: -
clone size: few
V gene: TRBV2
CDR3 DNA: TGTGCCAGCAGTGAGGGCCCCCCACGGAGTAGCTATGAGCAGTTCTTC
CDR3 protein: CASSEGPPRSSYEQFF

J gene: TRBJ2-3
D gene: TRBD1
clone size: few
V gene: TRBV12-3/TRBV12-4
CDR3 DNA: TGTGCCAGCAGTTCCCCCGGGACAGGGAATACAGATACGCAGTATTTT
CDR3 protein: CASSSPGTGNTDTQYF

J gene: TRBJ1-1
D gene: -
clone size: once
V gene: TRBV7-2
CDR3 DNA: TGTGCCAGCAGCTTCCCATTGGACACTGAAGCTTTCTTT
CDR3 protein: CASSFPLDTEAFF

J gene: TRBJ1-1
D gene: -
clone size: -
V gene: TRBV5-1
CDR3 DNA: TGCGCCAGCAGCTGGGCCCCCGGGACTGGGAGCACTGAAGCTTTCTTT
CDR3 protein: CASSWAPGTGSTEAFF

J gene: TRBJ1-2
D gene: TRBD1
clone size: few
V gene: TRBV19
CDR3 DNA: TGTGCCAGTAGTTCTTCCGGGACAGGGGTTGGCTACACCTTC
CDR3 protein: CASSSSGTGVGYTF

J gene: TRBJ2-7
D gene: -
clone size: -
V gene: TRBV20-1
CDR3 DNA: TGCAGTGCCCTTGGAGCGGTAGGGTACGAGCAGTACTTC
CDR3 protein: CSALGAVGYEQYF

J gene: TRBJ2-3
D gene: -
clone size: -
V gene: TRBV4-3
CDR3 DNA: TGCGCCAGCAGTGAGCGGGTCACAGATACGCAGTATTTT
CDR3 protein: CASSERVTDTQYF

J gene: TRBJ2-1
D gene: -
clone size: many
V gene: TRBV18
CDR3 DNA: TGTGCCAGCTCACCGGACCGGGAATCCTACAATGAGCAGTTCTTC
CDR3 protein: CASSPDRESYNEQFF

J gene: TRBJ2-5
D gene: -
clone size: -
V gene: TRBV30
CDR3 DNA: TGTGCCTGGGCCCCACCCCCCGGGCAAGAGACCCAGTACTTC
CDR3 protein: CAWAPPPGQETQYF

J gene: TRBJ1-5
D gene: -
clone size: many
V gene: TRBV28
CDR3 DNA: TGTGCCTCGCGTTGGAGCCATCAGCCCCAGCATTTT
CDR3 protein: CASRWSHQPQHF

J gene: TRBJ1-2
D gene: -
clone size: few
V gene: TRBV30
CDR3 DNA: TGTGCCTTGGACATCTATGGCTACACCTTC
CDR3 protein: CALDIYGYTF

J gene: TRBJ1-4
D gene: -
clone size: -
V gene: TRBV30
CDR3 DNA: TGTGCCCGGAGTGGACAGTCTAATGAAAAACTGTTTTTT
CDR3 protein: CARSGQSNEKLFF

J gene: TRBJ1-1
D gene: -
clone size: few
V gene: TRBV29-1
CDR3 DNA: TGCAGCGTTGGGAACAGCTTGAACACTGAAGCTTTCTTT
CDR3 protein: CSVGNSLNTEAFF

J gene: TRBJ2-7
D gene: TRBD2
clone size: -
V gene: TRBV6-2/TRBV6-3
CDR3 DNA: TGTGCCAGCAGTCGAGGACTAGCGGGAGTGGCAGGCGAGCAGTACTTC
CDR3 protein: CASSRGLAGVAGEQYF

J gene: TRBJ2-1
D gene: -
clone size: -
V gene: TRBV7-3
CDR3 DNA: TGTGCCAGCAGCCCCCAAGGGCGGAGGAGCTCCTACAATGAGCAGTTCTTC
CDR3 protein: CASSPQGRRSSYNEQFF

J gene: TRBJ1-4
D gene: TRBD1
clone size: -
V gene: TRBV28
CDR3 DNA: TGTGCCAGCAGCTCAGGGACAGCTTTTGATGAAAAACTGTTTTTT
CDR3 protein: CASSSGTAFDEKLFF

J gene: TRBJ2-7
D gene: -
clone size: -
V gene: TRBV7-8
CDR3 DNA: TGTGCCAGCAGCTTATCGCTAGCAGAGTACGAGCAGTACTTC
CDR3 protein: CASSLSLAEYEQYF

J gene: TRBJ2-3
D gene: TRBD1
clone size: many
V gene: TRBV7-3
CDR3 DNA: TGTGCCAGCAGCCCGGGACAGGCGAATAGCACAGATACGCAGTATTTT
CDR3 protein: CASSPGQANSTDTQYF

J gene: TRBJ2-3
D gene: TRBD2
clone size: many
V gene: TRBV12-3/TRBV12-4
CDR3 DNA: TGTGCCAGCAGTCCAATAAGAAACCCACTAGCGGAGAGCACAGATACGCAGTATTTT
CDR3 protein: CASSPIRNPLAESTDTQYF

J gene: TRBJ2-5
D gene: -
clone size: -
V gene: TRBV3-1
CDR3 DNA: TGTGCCAGCAGCCAGGCAACGGGTCATCGGGAGACCCAGTACTTC
CDR3 protein: CASSQATGHRETQYF

J gene: TRBJ2-2
D gene: TRBD2
clone size: -
V gene: TRBV7-9
CDR3 DNA: TGTGCCAGCAGCCCACCTGATAGCGGGAAAGGGGAGCTGTTTTTT
CDR3 protein: CASSPPDSGKGELFF

J gene: TRBJ1-2
D gene: -
clone size: few
V gene: TRBV3-2
CDR3 DNA: TGTGCCAGCAGCTACAAAACCGGACGCGCGGGCTATGGCTACACCTTC
CDR3 protein: CASSYKTGRAGYGYTF

J gene: TRBJ1-3
D gene: -
clone size: few
V gene: TRBV2
CDR3 DNA: TGTGCCAGCAGTGAAGGGCCAAGGGCTGGAAACACCATATATTTT
CDR3 protein: CASSEGPRAGNTIYF

J gene: TRBJ2-3
D gene: TRBD2
clone size: -
V gene: TRBV20-1
CDR3 DNA: TGCAGTGCTAGATGGGGGGGGGGTAGGGGCACAGATACGCAGTATTTT
CDR3 protein: CSARWGGGRGTDTQYF

J gene: TRBJ1-2
D gene: -
clone size: few
V gene: TRBV5-1
CDR3 DNA: TGCGCCAGCAGCAACCCTTCACGTGGTAACTATGGCTACACCTTC
CDR3 protein: CASSNPSRGNYGYTF

J gene: TRBJ2-3
D gene: -
clone size: -
V gene: TRBV28
CDR3 DNA: TGTGCCAGCAGTCCCTCTTGGGAAGATACGCAGTATTTT
CDR3 protein: CASSPSWEDTQYF

J gene: TRBJ2-5
D gene: -
clone size: few
V gene: TRBV15
CDR3 DNA: TGTGCCACCAGCAGAGATCTGGGGTTCCAAGAGACCCAGTACTTC
CDR3 protein: CATSRDLGFQETQYF

J gene: TRBJ2-7
D gene: -
clone size: few
V gene: TRBV20-1
CDR3 DNA: TGCAGTGCCCAGCCGGGGGCTGGGGAGCAGTACTTC
CDR3 protein: CSAQPGAGEQYF

J gene: TRBJ2-7
D gene: TRBD2
clone size: few
V gene: TRBV29-1
CDR3 DNA: TGCAGCGTCCTGACTAGCAGCTTCTACGAGCAGTACTTC
CDR3 protein: CSVLTSSFYEQYF

J gene: TRBJ2-1
D gene: TRBD2
clone size: few
V gene: TRBV27
CDR3 DNA: TGTGCCAGCATCCAGACTAGCGGGTTCTCCTATGAGCAGTTCTTC
CDR3 protein: CASIQTSGFSYEQFF